These 17 T cell receptor beta chains were all obtained from the same sample, sequenced in a study of T-cell memory formation after mild COVID-19. Via MiXCR, TCRdb re-called the 5' RACE reads, giving one row per CDR3 protein. The table lists roughly 190,000 distinct CDR3 sequences, roughly 30% of them singletons, with over 9.5% in the top ten. Sequencing was carried out using PBMCs or a T cell subset sorted from them (not recorded which). These TCRs come from an adult woman who had mild COVID-19 (a few samples of this study predate the infection). Cell type and time point are not known.

The J gene is TRBJ2-1, the V gene TRBV7-3; TRBD2 matches at 8 bases. The CDR3 is made up of 15 amino acids. Germline V lookup: CDR1 SGHTA, CDR2 FQGTGA. The V gene end was trimmed by 5 bases and the J gene end by 8 bases; junction bases not matched to a gene: 11. CDR3 amino acids: CASSIAGLQRDEQFF. The CDR3 bases are TGTGCCAGCAGCATAGCGGGACTGCAGAGGGATGAGCAGTTCTTC.

V gene TRBV20-1 combines with J gene TRBJ2-7; 10 nucleotides line up with TRBD1. Unmatched junction bases numbered 9, after V lost 5 bases and J lost 5 bases. The CDR3 consists of 14 residues. Germline V gene lookup returns CDR1 DFQATT and CDR2 SNEGSKA (reference sequence). The CDR3 here is CSAETGTGDHEQYF. As DNA, the CDR3 is TGCAGTGCTGAGACCGGGACAGGGGACCACGAGCAGTACTTC.

This clonotype occurred many times. CDR3 sequence reads: CASSWDRGYEQYF. Here the CDR3 DNA reads TGTGCCAGCAGCTGGGACAGGGGTTACGAGCAGTACTTC. J is TRBJ2-7 and V is TRBV7-8, with 10 bases lining up with TRBD1. Germline V gene data show CDR1 as SGHVS and CDR2 as FQNEAQ. The V segment lost 4 bases and the J segment 4 bases; nucleotides outside the gene matches: 1. This CDR3 contains 13 residues.

The chain carries TRBV29-1 and TRBJ1-1; a possible D gene is TRBD1 (5 bases). Germline CDR1 reads SQVTM; CDR2 reads ANQGSEA. Trimming left V 2 bases short and J 3 bases short, with 10 bases between. The CDR3 has 13 residues. CDR3 sequence: CSVENAGYTEAFF. Written as DNA, the CDR3 is TGCAGCGTTGAAAACGCAGGGTACACTGAAGCTTTCTTT. The full variable domain, its missing parts supplied by reference TRBV29-1 and TRBJ1-1, is SAVISQKPSRDICQRGTSLTIQCQVDSQVTMMFWYRQQPGQSLTLIATANQGSEATYESGFVIDKFPISRPNLTFSTLTVSNMSPEDSSIYLCSVENAGYTEAFFGQGTRLTVV.

This clonotype came up a few times. The rearrangement uses TRBV5-1 and TRBJ1-2; 8 nucleotides match TRBD1. The V and J ends lost 6 bases and 5 bases, in that order; junction bases with no gene match: 6. CDR1 is SGHRS and CDR2 is YFSETQ in the germline V gene. This CDR3 region has 13 residues. CDR3 sequence: CASTPGQAYGYTF. The CDR3, as DNA: TGCGCCAGCACCCCGGGACAGGCATATGGCTACACCTTC.

This clonotype occurred a few times. The V gene is TRBV3-1, the J gene TRBJ1-5, with D possibly TRBD1 on 6 matching bases. The CDR3 is 15 residues long. Deletions cut 1 base from V and 8 bases from J, with 15 bases between. Looked up from germline, CDR1 is LGHDT and CDR2 is YNNKEL (reference sequence). The CDR3 loop reads CASSQGTGKGKPQHF. The CDR3 DNA is TGTGCCAGCAGCCAAGGTACAGGGAAGGGAAAGCCCCAGCATTTT.

J is TRBJ2-7 and V is TRBV29-1; D not certain. Trimming removed 6 bases from V and 5 bases from J, with 11 bases in between. The CDR3 length is 11 residues. Germline V gives CDR1 SQVTM, CDR2 ANQGSEA. CDR3 amino acids: CSVGVIHEQYF. CDR3 DNA: TGCAGCGTGGGCGTAATCCACGAGCAGTACTTC.

V is TRBV5-1 and J is TRBJ1-2; no reliable D call. The germline gives CDR1 SGHRS, CDR2 YFSETQ. The V gene lost 0 bases and the J gene lost 7 bases, with 16 bases spanning the gap. The CDR3 extends over 15 amino acids. The CDR3 sequence is CASSLESGFTGGYTF. The CDR3 DNA is TGCGCCAGCAGCTTGGAATCTGGTTTTACGGGTGGCTACACCTTC.

This clonotype was detected ten times or more. Compared with germline, one end of the junction differs, possibly owing to a read error. The gene calls are TRBV7-7 and TRBJ2-2, with D possibly being TRBD2 (6 bases). Germline V CDR1 and CDR2: SSHAT, FNYEAQ (reference sequence). The CDR3 spans 15 residues. In DNA, the CDR3 is TGTGCTAGCAGCTTAGCGGCGTCGGTCCCCGGGGAGCTGTTTTTT. Amino acid sequence: CASSLAASVPGELFF. Full variable domain (remainder filled in from reference TRBV7-7 and TRBJ2-2): GAGVSQSPRYKVTKRGQDVTLRCDPISSHATLYWYQQALGQGPEFLTYFNYEAQPDKSGLPSDRFSAERPEGSISTLTIQRTEQRDSAMYRCASSLAASVPGELFFGEGSRLTVL.

This clonotype was picked up a small number of times. The rearrangement joins TRBV12-3 or TRBV12-4 to TRBJ2-5, with 12 bases that match TRBD1. The CDR3 loop spans 18 amino acids. The J segment lost 1 base and the V segment lost 5 bases, leaving 11 bases of the junction unmatched. The CDR3 region has the DNA TGTGCCAGCAGTCCAAGTTTTCCGGGACAGGGGGCCCAAGAGACCCAGTACTTC. It translates to CASSPSFPGQGAQETQYF.

The chain combines TRBV4-3 with TRBJ2-6; 10 bases map to TRBD2. The CDR3 spans 20 residues. V was pared by 0 bases and J by 0 bases, with 8 bases of the junction left unmatched. Germline values: CDR1 LGHNA, CDR2 YSLEER. The CDR3 DNA sequence: TGCGCCAGCAGCCAAGATCGACTAGCGGGTATTCCCTCTGGGGCCAACGTCCTGACTTTC. It encodes CASSQDRLAGIPSGANVLTF.

This clonotype was counted between two and nine times. This chain links TRBV29-1 with TRBJ2-1; a weak D match, TRBD2 (5 bases). CDR1 is SQVTM, CDR2 ANQGSEA, per germline. The V and J ends lost 3 bases and 8 bases respectively, with 14 bases between them. The CDR3 has 13 residues. CDR3 residues: CSVDTSLSDEQFF. For the CDR3, the DNA is TGCAGCGTTGATACTAGTTTAAGCGATGAGCAGTTCTTC.

This clonotype was picked up a small number of times. Written as DNA, the CDR3 is TGTGCCATCAGCCCAGGGGCGGGAGAGCAGTACTTC. Translated: CAISPGAGEQYF. The chain links TRBV10-3 to TRBJ2-7, with D perhaps being TRBD1 or TRBD2 (6 bases each). Trimming stripped 6 bases from V and 7 bases from J, with 13 bases between. Germline values: CDR1 ENHRY, CDR2 SYGVKD. The CDR3 covers 12 residues.

The chain carries TRBV24-1 and TRBJ2-1, with TRBD1 matching 10 bases. J lost 4 bases, V lost 1 base, and 3 bases had no gene match. The CDR3 extends over 16 amino acids. Germline V gene data show CDR1 as KGHDR and CDR2 as SFDVKD. The DNA for the CDR3 is TGTGCCACCAGTGATTTTGGGGACAGGGGTTACAATGAGCAGTTCTTC. This codes for CATSDFGDRGYNEQFF.

This chain uses TRBV3-1 with TRBJ2-3; D tentatively reads TRBD1 or TRBD2 (5 bases each). Germline V gives CDR1 LGHDT, CDR2 YNNKEL (reference sequence). Trimming removed 4 bases at V and 1 base at J, with 15 bases between. The CDR3 spans 16 residues. In nucleotides, the CDR3 is TGTGCCAGCAGCCGCCCGGGGCAATATGGCACAGATACGCAGTATTTT. Translated, it gives CASSRPGQYGTDTQYF.

The rearrangement uses TRBV29-1 and TRBJ2-5; 8 nucleotides align to TRBD1. Germline-derived CDR1 and CDR2 are SQVTM and ANQGSEA. J lost 8 bases, V lost 0 bases, and 11 bases had no gene match. The CDR3 totals 15 residues. The CDR3 DNA follows: TGCAGCGTTGAAGATGGGCAGGGGGCGCGGGGAACCCAGTACTTC. It specifies CSVEDGQGARGTQYF.

This clonotype was seen at least ten times. The chain is built from TRBV15 and TRBJ2-7; 9 nucleotides match TRBD1. Germline CDR1 is LNHNV and CDR2 is YYDKDF (reference sequence). J gave up 2 bases and V 5 bases, and 7 bases lay outside the gene matches. CDR3 length: 15 residues. DNA of the CDR3: TGTGCCACCAGCGGCCCGGGACAGGGCCCCTACGAGCAGTACTTC. It encodes CATSGPGQGPYEQYF.